This TCR beta chain was documented in a study of cytomegalovirus exposure and HLA in healthy donors. The V gene end was trimmed by 10 bases and the J gene end by 2 bases; junction bases not matched to a gene: 4. Per germline, CDR1 MNHNS and CDR2 SASEGT. This CDR3 spans 13 amino acids. Concerning this clone itself: The antigen remains undetermined.

The donors were part of the validation cohort of 120 or so subjects. That cohort was separate from the first cohort, which comprised about 730 subjects. Study-wide results and caveats: Most TCR sequences were rare, but some public TCRs occurred in many donors. Confirmation was obtained in vitro that a few CMV-associated chains are specific for CMV antigens.

The repertoire was sequenced with immunoSEQ multiplex PCR; TCRdb's copy has only in-frame clones and lacks some. Of about 160,000 clones in the sample, 96% are singletons; the top ten hold more than 0.7%. The specimen was PBMCs. This clonotype was obtained from a woman aged 18-29 years in good health and CMV-seronegative. This sequence joins TRBV6-1 and TRBJ1-3, with 8 bases matching TRBD1. CDR3 in amino acids: CANRTGTGNTIYF. The DNA of the CDR3 is TGTGCCAACAGGACAGGGACTGGAAACACCATATATTTT.